A selection of T cell receptor beta chains follows, all from one sample in a study of CD4+ T cells in melanoma. Assay: immunoSEQ multiplex PCR; the TCRdb copy retains only in-frame clones and omits some. The table lists some 14,000 clones, 60% to 85% of them singletons. The sample was cells from a culture (not recorded whether cultured in vitro). These receptors all stem from a human donor with melanoma. The CDR3 runs from the conserved cysteine through the conserved F or W. D genes are given only for firm matches. Size is omitted from some rows. Given values are once, few, many or a class for expanded clones.

j_gene | d_gene | v_gene | abundance | CDR3nt | CDR3aa
TRBJ1-4 | NA | TRBV30 | NA | TGTGCCTGGAGTGTACGAGGTTCGGAAAAACTGTTTTTT | CAWSVRGSEKLFF
TRBJ1-6 | TRBD1 | TRBV11-2 | NA | TGTGCCAGCAGCACGGACAGGGGGCGAATAGGTTCACCCCTCCACTTT | CASSTDRGRIGSPLHF
TRBJ1-5 | NA | TRBV6-6 | NA | TGTGCCAGCAGTTACTCTCAACATAGCAATCAGCCCCAGCATTTT | CASSYSQHSNQPQHF
TRBJ1-6 | TRBD1 | TRBV15 | once | TGTGCCACCAGCAGAGGCGGGACAGCCCAAAATTCACCCCTCCACTTT | CATSRGGTAQNSPLHF
TRBJ2-7 | NA | TRBV6-5 | NA | TGTGCCAGCAGCCGATCGACCTTCTCCTACGAGCAGTACTTC | CASSRSTFSYEQYF
TRBJ2-4 | NA | TRBV19 | NA | TGTGCCAGTAGCTCTGCCGGCTTTGCCAAAAACATTCAGTACTTC | CASSSAGFAKNIQYF
TRBJ2-5 | NA | TRBV5-1 | NA | TGCGCCAGCAGCCAGCCCGGAGGGACCCAGTACTTC | CASSQPGGTQYF
TRBJ2-7 | TRBD2 | TRBV6-5 | NA | TGTGCCAGCAATCGCCTAGCGGGGGTCGGGGAGCAGTACTTC | CASNRLAGVGEQYF
TRBJ2-1 | NA | TRBV21-1 | NA | TGTGGCAAACGTGGGGACTTACCAAACCACAATGAGCAGTTCTTC | CGKRGDLPNHNEQFF
TRBJ2-3 | TRBD1 | TRBV10-1 | few | TGCGCCAGCAGTGCAGGGGGACCGGGAGATACGCAGTATTTT | CASSAGGPGDTQYF
TRBJ1-1 | NA | TRBV9 | NA | TGTGCCAGCGGCGTAGGGCAGGGCACTGAAGCTTTCTTT | CASGVGQGTEAFF
TRBJ1-3 | NA | TRBV19 | few | TGTGCCAGCCAAAACAGGGAAAAGGGAACCTCTGGAAACACCATATATTTT | CASQNREKGTSGNTIYF
TRBJ2-7 | TRBD1 | TRBV6-5 | NA | TGTGCCAGCAGTTACTCACACAGGGGCTACGAGCAGTACTTC | CASSYSHRGYEQYF
TRBJ2-7 | NA | TRBV5-1 | NA | TGCGCCAGCAGCTTGGTTGCTGGGGCATACGAGCAGTACTTC | CASSLVAGAYEQYF
TRBJ1-1 | TRBD1 | TRBV2 | NA | TGTGCCAGCAGTCAACAGGGGGCCAGGAGCACTGAAGCTTTCTTT | CASSQQGARSTEAFF
TRBJ2-4 | NA | TRBV7-9 | NA | TGTGCCAGCAGCGGGGGCGGGGGAGGCAAAAACATTCAGTACTTC | CASSGGGGGKNIQYF
TRBJ2-5 | TRBD1 | TRBV7-6 | NA | TGTGCCAGCACCTTGGGGGACAGATTTACCCAGTACTTC | CASTLGDRFTQYF
TRBJ1-1 | TRBD1 | TRBV19 | NA | TGTGCCAGTAGTATCCTAGGGACAGTGAACACTGAAGCTTTCTTT | CASSILGTVNTEAFF
TRBJ2-7 | NA | TRBV5-6 | NA | TGTGCCAGCAGCTGGGATTCTGCCGGCGAGCAGTACTTC | CASSWDSAGEQYF
TRBJ1-1 | NA | TRBV5-8 | NA | TGTGCCAGCAGCTATGGGGGGGTGGACACTGAAGCTTTCTTT | CASSYGGVDTEAFF
TRBJ2-5 | NA | TRBV7-8 | NA | TGTGCCAGCAGTCTCTTTTATAGCGGTAAAGAGACCCAGTACTTC | CASSLFYSGKETQYF
TRBJ1-3 | NA | TRBV30 | NA | TGTGCCTGGAGCGAATTTACAGCGGGAGGAAACACCATATATTTT | CAWSEFTAGGNTIYF
TRBJ2-7 | NA | TRBV30 | NA | TGTGCCTGGAGTGTTAATGGACCACGGGAGCAGTACTTC | CAWSVNGPREQYF
TRBJ2-3 | NA | TRBV6-5 | NA | TGTGCCAGCAGTTACTCGGACGGAACAGATACGCAGTATTTT | CASSYSDGTDTQYF